Presented here are 4 T cell receptor beta chains from one specimen sequenced in a study of molecular identifiers for immune sequencing clone quantification. Each CDR3 protein gets one entry after TCRdb re-called the PCR reads with MiXCR. The table has approximately 550,000 distinct CDR3 sequences, about 26% seen once. The sequencing input was naive CD8+ T cells from blood, with Jurkat cell RNA spiked in. Sample subset: FACS-sorted CD8+CD4-CCR7+CD45RA+ naive T cells. These receptors all stem from a human donor in good health. Some libraries in this study had Jurkat cell RNA spiked in.

V and J are TRBV29-1 and TRBJ2-1, with 9 positions matching TRBD2. Germline V CDR1 and CDR2: SQVTM, ANQGSEA. This CDR3 spans 15 amino acids. After removal of 4 bases from V and 15 bases from J, the junction contained 19 bases not matched to a gene. The CDR3 is CSVAGAGGPLAAPFF. CDR3 bases: TGCAGCGTTGCAGGCGCGGGAGGGCCTTTAGCTGCGCCGTTCTTC.

Regarding this clonotype: This may come from a read error, since a much larger clone is one base off. The V gene is TRBV4-3, the J gene TRBJ1-5; no clear D. CDR3 length: 14 amino acids. Germline CDR1 LGHNA, CDR2 YSLEER. The CDR3 region has the DNA TGCGCCAGCAGCCAAGAGATGAGCAATCAGCCCCAGCAGTTT. Residues: CASSQEMSNQPQQF.

This clonotype was counted at least ten times. V and J are TRBV3-1 and TRBJ1-1, with D uncertain. The ends were cut back, 4 bases at V and 1 base at J, with 7 bases in the middle. The CDR3 contains 13 residues. The germline gives CDR1 LGHDT, CDR2 YNNKEL (reference sequence). As DNA, the CDR3 is TGTGCCAGCAGCCTAACAACGAACACTGAAGCTTTCTTT. It yields the protein CASSLTTNTEAFF.

Regarding this clonotype: This may be a read error: a much more frequent sequence differs by one nucleotide. The chain combines TRBV12-5 with TRBJ2-5, with D perhaps being TRBD1 or TRBD2 (5 bases each). The CDR3 consists of 13 residues. The V end lost 6 bases, the J end lost 5 bases, and 13 bases lay between the germline ends. Germline loops: CDR1 LGHNT, CDR2 FRNRAP. Here the CDR3 reads CASGLGAPETQYF. Written as DNA, the CDR3 is TGTGCTAGTGGACTAGGGGCCCCCGAGACCCAGTACTTC.